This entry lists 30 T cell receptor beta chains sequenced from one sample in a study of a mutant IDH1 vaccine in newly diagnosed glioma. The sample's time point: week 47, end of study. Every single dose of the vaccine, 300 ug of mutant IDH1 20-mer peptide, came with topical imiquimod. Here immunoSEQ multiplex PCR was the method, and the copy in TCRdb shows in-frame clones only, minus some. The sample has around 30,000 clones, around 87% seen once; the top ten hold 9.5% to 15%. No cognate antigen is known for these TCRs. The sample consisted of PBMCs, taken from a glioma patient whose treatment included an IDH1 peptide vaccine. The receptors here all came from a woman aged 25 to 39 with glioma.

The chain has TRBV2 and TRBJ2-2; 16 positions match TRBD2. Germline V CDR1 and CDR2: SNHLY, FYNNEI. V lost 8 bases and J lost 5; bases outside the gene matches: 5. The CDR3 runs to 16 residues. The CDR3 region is CASGTSGGARTGELFF. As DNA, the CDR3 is TGTGCCAGCGGGACTAGCGGGGGGGCGCGTACCGGGGAGCTGTTTTTT.

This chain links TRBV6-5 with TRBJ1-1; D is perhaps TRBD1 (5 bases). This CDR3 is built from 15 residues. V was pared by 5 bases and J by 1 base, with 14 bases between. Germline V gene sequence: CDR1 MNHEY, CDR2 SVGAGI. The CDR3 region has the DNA TGTGCCAGCAGTAGACCATATCAGGGGAACACTGAAGCTTTCTTT. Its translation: CASSRPYQGNTEAFF.

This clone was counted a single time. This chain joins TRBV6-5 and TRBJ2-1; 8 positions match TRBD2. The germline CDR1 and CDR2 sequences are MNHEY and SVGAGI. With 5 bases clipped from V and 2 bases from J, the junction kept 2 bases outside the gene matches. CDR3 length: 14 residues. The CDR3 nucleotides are TGTGCCAGCAGTGCCGGGGGGGCCTACAATGAGCAGTTCTTC. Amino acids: CASSAGGAYNEQFF.

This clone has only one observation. CDR3 DNA sequence: TGTGCCATCAGTGTCGTTAACTCTGGAAACACCATATATTTT. Its protein is CAISVVNSGNTIYF. V gene TRBV10-3 combines with J gene TRBJ1-3; D is unclear. The CDR3 runs 14 residues. The V gene lost 4 bases and the J gene lost 0 bases, with 7 bases spanning the gap. CDR1 is ENHRY and CDR2 is SYGVKD in the germline V gene.

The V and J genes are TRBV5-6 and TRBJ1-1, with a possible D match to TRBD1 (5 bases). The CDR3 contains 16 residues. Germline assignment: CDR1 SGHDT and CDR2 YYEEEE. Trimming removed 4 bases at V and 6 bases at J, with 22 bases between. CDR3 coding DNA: TGTGCCAGCAGCCCGATACCCGGACATTCCCTTTCTGAAGCTTTCTTT. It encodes CASSPIPGHSLSEAFF.

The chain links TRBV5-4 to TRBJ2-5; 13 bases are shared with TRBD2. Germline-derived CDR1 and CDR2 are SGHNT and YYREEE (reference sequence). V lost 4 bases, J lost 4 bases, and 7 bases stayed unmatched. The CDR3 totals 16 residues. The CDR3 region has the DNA TGTGCCAGCAGCCCTACCGGGACTAGCGGGGCAGAGACCCAGTACTTC. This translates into CASSPTGTSGAETQYF.

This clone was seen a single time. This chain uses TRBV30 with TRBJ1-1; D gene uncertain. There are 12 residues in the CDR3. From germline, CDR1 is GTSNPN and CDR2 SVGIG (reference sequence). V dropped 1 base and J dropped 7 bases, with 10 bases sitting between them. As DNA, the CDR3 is TGTGCCTGGAGTGGATCGGGGATTGAAGCTTTCTTT. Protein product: CAWSGSGIEAFF.

The CDR3 region is CASSTSGGGTDTQYF. The DNA of the CDR3 is TGCGCCAGCAGCACAAGCGGGGGGGGTACAGATACGCAGTATTTT. V usage is TRBV4-1 and J usage is TRBJ2-3; 10 bases match TRBD2. The CDR3 is 15 amino acids. Germline CDR1 reads MGHRA; CDR2 reads YSYEKL. The ends lost 5 bases at V and 3 bases at J; junction bases unmatched: 5.

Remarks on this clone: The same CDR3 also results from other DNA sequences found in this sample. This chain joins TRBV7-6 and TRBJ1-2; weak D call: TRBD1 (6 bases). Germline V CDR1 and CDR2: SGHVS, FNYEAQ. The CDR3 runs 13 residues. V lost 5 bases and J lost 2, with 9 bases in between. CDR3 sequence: CASSPDSNYGYTF. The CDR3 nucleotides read TGTGCCAGCAGCCCGGACAGCAACTATGGCTACACCTTC. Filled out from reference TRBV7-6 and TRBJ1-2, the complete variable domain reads GAGVSQSPRYKVTKRGQDVALRCDPISGHVSLYWYRQALGQGPEFLTYFNYEAQQDKSGLPNDRFSAERPEGSISTLTIQRTEQRDSAMYRCASSPDSNYGYTFGSGTRLTVV.

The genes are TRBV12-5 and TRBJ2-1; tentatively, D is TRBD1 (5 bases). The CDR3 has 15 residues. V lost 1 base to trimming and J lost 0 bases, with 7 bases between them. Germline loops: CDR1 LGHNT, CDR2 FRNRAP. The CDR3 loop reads CASGLGQSSYNEQFF. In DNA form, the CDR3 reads TGTGCTAGTGGTTTGGGACAGAGCTCCTACAATGAGCAGTTCTTC.

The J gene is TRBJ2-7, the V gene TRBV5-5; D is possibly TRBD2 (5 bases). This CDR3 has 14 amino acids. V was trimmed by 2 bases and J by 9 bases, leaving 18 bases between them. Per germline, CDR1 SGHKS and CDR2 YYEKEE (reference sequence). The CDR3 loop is CASSFWETTAGQYF. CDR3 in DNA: TGTGCCAGCAGCTTTTGGGAAACTACCGCGGGGCAGTACTTC.

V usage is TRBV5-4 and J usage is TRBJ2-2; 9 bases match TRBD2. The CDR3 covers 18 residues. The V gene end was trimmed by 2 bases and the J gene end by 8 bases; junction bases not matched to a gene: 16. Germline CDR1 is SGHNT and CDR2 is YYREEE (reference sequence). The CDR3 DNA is TGTGCCAGCAGCTTTGGGAGCCTAGCGGGGTCCCGGAGGGGGGAGCTGTTTTTT. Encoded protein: CASSFGSLAGSRRGELFF.

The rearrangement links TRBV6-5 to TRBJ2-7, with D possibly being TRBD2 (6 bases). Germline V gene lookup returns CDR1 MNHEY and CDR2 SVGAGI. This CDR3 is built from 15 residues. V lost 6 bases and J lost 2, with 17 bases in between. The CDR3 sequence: CASSLSRGETYEQYF. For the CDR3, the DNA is TGTGCCAGCAGCCTATCCCGCGGGGAAACCTACGAGCAGTACTTC.

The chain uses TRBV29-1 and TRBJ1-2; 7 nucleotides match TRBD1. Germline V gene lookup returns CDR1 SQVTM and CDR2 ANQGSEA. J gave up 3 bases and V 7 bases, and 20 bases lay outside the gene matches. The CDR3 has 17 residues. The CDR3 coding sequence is TGCAGCGCAGCTCCAGGGGGGGGCGTCAATCGAGACTATGGCTACACCTTC. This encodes CSAAPGGGVNRDYGYTF.

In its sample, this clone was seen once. CDR3 sequence (DNA): TGCGCCAGCAGCACCGGAAACACCATATATTTT. Encoded protein: CASSTGNTIYF. The rearrangement links TRBV4-1 to TRBJ1-3, with no clear D. This CDR3 has 11 amino acids. Germline V gene data show CDR1 as MGHRA and CDR2 as YSYEKL. Trimming left V 5 bases short and J 4 bases short, with 3 bases between.

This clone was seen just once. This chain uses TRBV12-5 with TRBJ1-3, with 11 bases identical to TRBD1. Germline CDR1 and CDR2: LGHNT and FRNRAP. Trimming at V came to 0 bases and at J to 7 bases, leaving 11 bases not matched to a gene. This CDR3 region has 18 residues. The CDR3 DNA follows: TGTGCTAGTGGTTTGGTAAAATCAGGACAGGGGGCAAGGAACACCATATATTTT. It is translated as CASGLVKSGQGARNTIYF.

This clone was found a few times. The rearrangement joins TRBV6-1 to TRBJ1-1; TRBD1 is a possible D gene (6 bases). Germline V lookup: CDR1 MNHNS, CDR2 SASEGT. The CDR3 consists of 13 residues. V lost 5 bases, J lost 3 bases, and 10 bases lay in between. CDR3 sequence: CASSLNRDTEAFF. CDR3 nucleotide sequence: TGTGCCAGCAGTCTCAACAGGGACACTGAAGCTTTCTTT.

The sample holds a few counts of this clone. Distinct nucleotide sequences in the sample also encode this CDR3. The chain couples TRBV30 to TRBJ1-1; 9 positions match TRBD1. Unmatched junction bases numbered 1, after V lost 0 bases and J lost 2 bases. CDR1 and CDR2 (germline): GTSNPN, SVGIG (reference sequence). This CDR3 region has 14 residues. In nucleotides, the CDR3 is TGTGCCTGGAGTGTAACAGGGGGCAACACTGAAGCTTTCTTT. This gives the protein CAWSVTGGNTEAFF.

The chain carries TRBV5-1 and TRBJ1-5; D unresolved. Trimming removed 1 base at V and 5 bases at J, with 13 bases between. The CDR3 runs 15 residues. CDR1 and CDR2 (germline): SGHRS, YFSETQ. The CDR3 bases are TGCGCCAGCAGCTTGAGGCCCGGGAGCGATCAGCCCCAGCATTTT. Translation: CASSLRPGSDQPQHF.

The CDR3 sequence: CASSYGTGVKTFF. CDR3 DNA: TGTGCCAGCAGTTACGGGACAGGGGTAAAAACTTTCTTT. The rearrangement uses TRBV6-5 and TRBJ1-1, with TRBD1 matching 10 bases. Germline CDR1 and CDR2: MNHEY and SVGAGI. The CDR3 has 13 residues. V lost 2 bases and J lost 12; bases outside the gene matches: 6.

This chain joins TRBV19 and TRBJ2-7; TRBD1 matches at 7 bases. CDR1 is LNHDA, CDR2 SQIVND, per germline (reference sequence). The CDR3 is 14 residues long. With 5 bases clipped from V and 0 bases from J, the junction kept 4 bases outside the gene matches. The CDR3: CASSGGQSSYEQYF. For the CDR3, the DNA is TGTGCCAGTAGTGGGGGACAGAGCTCCTACGAGCAGTACTTC.

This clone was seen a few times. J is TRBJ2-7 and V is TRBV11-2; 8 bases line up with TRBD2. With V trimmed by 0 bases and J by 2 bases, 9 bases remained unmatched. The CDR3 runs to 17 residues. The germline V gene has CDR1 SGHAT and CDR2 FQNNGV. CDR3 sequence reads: CASSLEGSRGAAYEQYF. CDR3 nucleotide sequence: TGTGCCAGCAGCTTAGAGGGTTCGCGGGGGGCGGCCTACGAGCAGTACTTC.

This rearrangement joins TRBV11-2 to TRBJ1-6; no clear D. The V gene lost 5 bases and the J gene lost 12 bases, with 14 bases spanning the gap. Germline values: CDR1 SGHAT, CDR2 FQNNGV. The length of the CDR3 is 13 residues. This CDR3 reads CASSPRRTEPLHF. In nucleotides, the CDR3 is TGTGCCAGCAGCCCCCGACGGACCGAACCCCTCCACTTT.

The CDR3 here is CAISPARQGGDYGYTF. DNA of the CDR3: TGTGCCATCAGCCCTGCGCGACAGGGAGGGGACTATGGCTACACCTTC. The genes are TRBV10-3 and TRBJ1-2; 7 bases agree with TRBD1. Germline CDR1 reads ENHRY; CDR2 reads SYGVKD. The CDR3 length is 16 residues. V trimming: 6 bases; J trimming: 3 bases; junction bases outside the gene matches: 13.

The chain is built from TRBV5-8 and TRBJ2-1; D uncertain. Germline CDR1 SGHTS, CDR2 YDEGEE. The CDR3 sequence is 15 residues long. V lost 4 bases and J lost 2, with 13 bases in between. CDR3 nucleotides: TGTGCCAGCAGCCCGCGGACGGAAGCCTACAATGAGCAGTTCTTC. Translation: CASSPRTEAYNEQFF.

CDR3 sequence (DNA): TGCGCCAGCAGCCAAGTCCAGACAGATACGCAGTATTTT. Protein product: CASSQVQTDTQYF. This chain connects TRBV4-1 to TRBJ2-3; D not certain. This CDR3 has 13 amino acids. V was trimmed by 1 base and J by 3 bases, leaving 5 bases between them. Germline CDR1 reads MGHRA; CDR2 reads YSYEKL.

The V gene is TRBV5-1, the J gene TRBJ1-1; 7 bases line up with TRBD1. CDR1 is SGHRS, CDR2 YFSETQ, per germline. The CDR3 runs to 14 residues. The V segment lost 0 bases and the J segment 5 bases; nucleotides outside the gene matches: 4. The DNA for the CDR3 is TGCGCCAGCAGCTTGGGACAGGGAAGAACTGAAGCTTTCTTT. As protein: CASSLGQGRTEAFF.

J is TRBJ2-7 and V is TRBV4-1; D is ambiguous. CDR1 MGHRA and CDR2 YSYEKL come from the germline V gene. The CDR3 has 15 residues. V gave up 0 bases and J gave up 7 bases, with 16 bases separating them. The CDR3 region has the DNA TGCGCCAGCAGCCAAGATCACGGACCAAGCAGAGAGCAGTACTTC. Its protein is CASSQDHGPSREQYF.

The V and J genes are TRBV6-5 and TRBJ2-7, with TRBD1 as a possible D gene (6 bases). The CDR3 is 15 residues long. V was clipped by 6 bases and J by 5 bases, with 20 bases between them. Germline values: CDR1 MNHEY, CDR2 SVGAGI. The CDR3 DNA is TGTGCCAGCAGGCCAACCGGGACAAGAGAAAACGAGCAGTACTTC. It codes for CASRPTGTRENEQYF.

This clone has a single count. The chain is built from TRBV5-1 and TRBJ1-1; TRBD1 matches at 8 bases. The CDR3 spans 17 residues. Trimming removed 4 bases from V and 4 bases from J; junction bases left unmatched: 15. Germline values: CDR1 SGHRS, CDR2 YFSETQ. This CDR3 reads CASSLGGQGKIGTEAFF. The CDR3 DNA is TGCGCCAGCAGCCTTGGAGGACAGGGAAAGATCGGCACTGAAGCTTTCTTT.